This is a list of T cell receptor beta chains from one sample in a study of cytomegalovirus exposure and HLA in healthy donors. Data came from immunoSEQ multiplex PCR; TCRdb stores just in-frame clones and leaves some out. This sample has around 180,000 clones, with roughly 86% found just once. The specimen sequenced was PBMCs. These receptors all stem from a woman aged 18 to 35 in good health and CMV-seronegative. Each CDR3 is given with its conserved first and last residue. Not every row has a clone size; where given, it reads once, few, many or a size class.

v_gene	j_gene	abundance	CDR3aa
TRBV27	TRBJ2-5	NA	CASSSRYRLAGVPGGVQETQYF
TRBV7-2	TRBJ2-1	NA	CASSVSGMGGWNEQFF
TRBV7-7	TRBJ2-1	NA	CASSLSENNEQFF
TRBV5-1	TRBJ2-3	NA	CASSLGASGNTDTQYF
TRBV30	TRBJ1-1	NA	CAWRDSPVGTEAFF
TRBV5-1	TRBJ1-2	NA	CASSLQGSDGYTF
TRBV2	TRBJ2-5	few	CASRGTSGSWGETQYF
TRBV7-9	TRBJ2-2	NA	CASSLDGSGELFF
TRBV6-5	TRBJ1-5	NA	CASGTGAGQPQHF
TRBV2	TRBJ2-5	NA	CASTRVEVETQYF
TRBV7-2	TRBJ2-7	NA	CASSLESPSYEQYF
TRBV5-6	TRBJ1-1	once	CASSLARTGVWPEAFF
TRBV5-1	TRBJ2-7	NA	CASSLGVLLAGFDEQYF
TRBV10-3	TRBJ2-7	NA	CAISWGTDYEQYF
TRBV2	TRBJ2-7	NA	CASSEGTTGYHEQYF
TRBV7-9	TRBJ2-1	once	CASIEKGGRGVEQFF
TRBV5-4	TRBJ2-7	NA	CASSRGLAGGASDEQYF
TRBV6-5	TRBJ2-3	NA	CASSYSGYPTDTQYF
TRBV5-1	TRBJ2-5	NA	CASNPGQETQYF
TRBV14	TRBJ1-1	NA	CASSQQGNTEAFF
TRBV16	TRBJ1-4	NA	CASSPRGSADEKLFF
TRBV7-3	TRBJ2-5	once	CASSLTGLASETQYF
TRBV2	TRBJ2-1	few	CASSRDIEWQFF
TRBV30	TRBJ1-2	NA	CAWSTSPYGYTF
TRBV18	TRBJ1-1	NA	CASSVQGYDTEAFF
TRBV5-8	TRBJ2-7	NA	CASSWGQPYEQYF
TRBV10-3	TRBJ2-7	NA	CAIRRGTGGSPYEQYF
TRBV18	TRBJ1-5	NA	CASSPPNTVNQPQHF
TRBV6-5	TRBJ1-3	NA	CASSSSDKGGGNTIYF
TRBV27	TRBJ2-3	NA	CASSLIPRTDTQYF
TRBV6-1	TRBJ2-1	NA	CASINYPTYNEQFF
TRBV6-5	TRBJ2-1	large	CASRLAGVWNEQFF
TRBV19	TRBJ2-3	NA	CASKRGASTDTQYF
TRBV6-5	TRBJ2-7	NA	CASSGSEGTYF
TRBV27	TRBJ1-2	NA	CASSSGFRGDYGYTF
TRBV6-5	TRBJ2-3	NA	CASSYSTAGGTWQYF
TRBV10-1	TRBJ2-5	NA	CASSEDYQETQYF
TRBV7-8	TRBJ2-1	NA	CASSNGLAGSTSYNEQFF
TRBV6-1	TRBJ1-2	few	CASSEAEFYGYTF
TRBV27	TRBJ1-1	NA	CASSFLAGNLNTEAFF
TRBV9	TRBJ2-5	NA	CASSAPRGAQETQYF
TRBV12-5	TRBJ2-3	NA	CASGQGLAGGTDTQYF
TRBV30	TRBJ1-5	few	CAWEQGEGNQPQHF
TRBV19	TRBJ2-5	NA	CASSDQTPGLVSQETQYF
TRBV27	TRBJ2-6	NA	CASTRVPWSGANVLTF
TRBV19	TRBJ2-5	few	CASSIAVAGGETQYF
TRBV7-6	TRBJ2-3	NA	CASSPDFSGSRKDTQYF
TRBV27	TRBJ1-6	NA	CASSYGTGGLYNSPLHF
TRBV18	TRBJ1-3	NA	CASSPNTGMGNTIYF
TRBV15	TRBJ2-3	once	CATSRILAGGDTQYF
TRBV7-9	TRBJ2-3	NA	CASSLPPGLALADTQYF
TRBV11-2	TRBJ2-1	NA	CASSLGFGTRHNEQFF
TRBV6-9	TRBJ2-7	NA	CASSYLAEAYEQYF
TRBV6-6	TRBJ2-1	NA	CASELAGFNEQFF
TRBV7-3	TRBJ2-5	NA	CASSPTSGRNQETQYF